Below are 25 T cell receptor beta chains sequenced from a single sample in a study of early T cells in non-severe SARS-CoV-2 infection. Using its own MiXCR run on the 5' RACE reads, TCRdb lists one record per CDR3 protein. The sample lists 35,000 to 50,000 distinct CDR3 sequences, less than 6.5% occurring once. The specimen was whole blood, collected at baseline. These receptors all stem from an adult who was a healthcare worker with PCR-confirmed SARS-CoV-2 infection or an uninfected control (not recorded which).

This clonotype showed up many times. V is TRBV7-2 and J is TRBJ2-5, with D possibly TRBD2 on 5 matching bases. The V gene lost 5 bases and the J gene lost 4 bases, with 17 bases spanning the gap. Germline-derived CDR1 and CDR2 are SGHTA and FQGNSA. This CDR3 is built from 15 residues. CDR3 residues: CASSLVMLAPETQYF. CDR3 sequence (DNA): TGTGCCAGCAGCCTAGTTATGCTAGCCCCAGAGACCCAGTACTTC.

This clonotype was detected a few times. The chain has TRBV14 and TRBJ1-1; D uncertain. The CDR3 covers 15 residues. Germline V gene lookup returns CDR1 SGHDN and CDR2 FVKESK. V shed 0 bases and J shed 2 bases, with 10 bases lying between them. CDR3: CASSQEGWGNTEAFF. The CDR3 nucleotides are TGTGCCAGCAGCCAAGAGGGATGGGGAAACACTGAAGCTTTCTTT.

This clonotype has just a few counts. V and J are TRBV20-1 and TRBJ1-4; D gene unclear. The length of the CDR3 is 11 residues. Trimming cost V 5 bases and J 8 bases, with 9 bases left between them. CDR1 is DFQATT and CDR2 is SNEGSKA in the germline V gene (reference sequence). The CDR3 sequence is CSAGPREKLFF. The CDR3 DNA is TGCAGTGCTGGACCACGGGAAAAACTGTTTTTT.

There are a few counts of this clonotype. The rearrangement links TRBV7-8 to TRBJ2-7; D could derive from TRBD1 or TRBD2 (5 bases each). Germline CDR1 reads SGHVS; CDR2 reads FQNEAQ. There are 14 residues in the CDR3. The ends were cut back, 5 bases at V and 4 bases at J, with 15 bases in the middle. This chain's CDR3 is CASSPRRQGYEQYF. The CDR3 nucleotides read TGTGCCAGCAGCCCAAGGAGGCAGGGATACGAGCAGTACTTC.

This clonotype was detected a few times. This rearrangement joins TRBV3-1 to TRBJ1-6; the D gene is possibly TRBD1 (6 bases). Per the germline V gene, CDR1 is LGHDT and CDR2 is YNNKEL (reference sequence). V lost 4 bases to trimming and J lost 6 bases, with 10 bases between them. This CDR3 is built from 14 residues. CDR3 DNA sequence: TGTGCCAGCAGCCCCGACAGGATTAATTCACCCCTCCACTTT. It encodes CASSPDRINSPLHF.

This clonotype was seen many times. This sequence joins TRBV7-3 and TRBJ1-5, with D perhaps matching TRBD1 (5 bases). CDR1 is SGHTA, CDR2 FQGTGA, per germline. The CDR3 totals 17 residues. Trimming took 2 bases from V and 0 from J, leaving 14 bases between them. The CDR3 is CASSLCADRLSNQPQHF. CDR3 DNA sequence: TGTGCCAGCAGCTTATGTGCCGACAGACTTAGCAATCAGCCCCAGCATTTT.

Ten or more counts support this clonotype. J is TRBJ2-7 and V is TRBV28, with unresolved D. V was pared by 6 bases and J by 2 bases, with 5 bases between. The CDR3 spans 11 residues. Germline V gene data show CDR1 as MDHEN and CDR2 as SYDVKM. The CDR3 bases are TGTGCCAGCAGGACAACCTACGAGCAGTACTTC. It specifies CASRTTYEQYF. The full variable domain, its missing parts supplied by reference TRBV28 and TRBJ2-7, is DVKVTQSSRYLVKRTGEKVFLECVQDMDHENMFWYRQDPGLGLRLIYFSYDVKMKEKGDIPEGYSVSREKKERFSLILESASTNQTSMYLCASRTTYEQYFGPGTRLTVT.

This sequence joins TRBV6-2 or TRBV6-3 and TRBJ1-2; 9 bases agree with TRBD1. Looked up from germline, CDR1 is MNHEY and CDR2 is SVGEGT. Unmatched junction bases numbered 4, after V lost 4 bases and J lost 7 bases. The length of the CDR3 is 13 residues. CDR3 sequence: CASSWRTGAGYTF. The CDR3 DNA is TGTGCCAGCAGTTGGCGGACAGGGGCTGGCTACACCTTC.

This clonotype has a handful of counts. This chain joins TRBV6-5 and TRBJ1-5, with TRBD1 matching over 7 bases. Germline loops: CDR1 MNHEY, CDR2 SVGAGI. The CDR3 runs to 14 residues. The V and J ends lost 5 bases and 9 bases, in that order; junction bases with no gene match: 10. This CDR3 reads CASSVDREDWPQHF. Written as DNA, the CDR3 is TGTGCCAGCAGTGTAGACAGGGAGGATTGGCCCCAGCATTTT.

This clonotype showed up many times. V and J are TRBV3-1 and TRBJ2-1; TRBD1 or TRBD2 may be the D gene (5 bases each). This CDR3 contains 14 residues. V dropped 4 bases and J dropped 5 bases, with 12 bases sitting between them. In germline, CDR1 is LGHDT, CDR2 YNNKEL (reference sequence). The CDR3, as DNA: TGTGCCAGCAGCCTGAGGGGTTCCCACAATGAGCAGTTCTTC. Translation: CASSLRGSHNEQFF.

CDR3 in DNA: TGTGCCAGCAGCCTAGGGCACTATGAGCAGTTCTTC. Translated, it gives CASSLGHYEQFF. This sequence joins TRBV7-6 and TRBJ2-1; D unresolved. The CDR3 extends over 12 amino acids. The V end was cut by 5 bases, the J end by 8 bases, with 10 bases between. Germline V gene lookup returns CDR1 SGHVS and CDR2 FNYEAQ. The whole variable domain, remainder taken from reference TRBV7-6 and TRBJ2-1, is GAGVSQSPRYKVTKRGQDVALRCDPISGHVSLYWYRQALGQGPEFLTYFNYEAQQDKSGLPNDRFSAERPEGSISTLTIQRTEQRDSAMYRCASSLGHYEQFFGPGTRLTVL.

This clonotype was observed a few times. The V and J genes are TRBV19 and TRBJ1-3, with D hard to call. The CDR3 is made up of 14 amino acids. CDR1 and CDR2 from the germline V gene are LNHDA and SQIVND (reference sequence). Trimming took off 1 base at V and 4 bases at J, with 8 bases between the two ends. CDR3 DNA: TGTGCCAGTAGTATAGGTCCTCCGGGAAACACCATATATTTT. Translating gives CASSIGPPGNTIYF.

The J gene is TRBJ2-3, the V gene TRBV5-1; 7 nucleotides agree with TRBD1. The CDR3 is 14 amino acids. V gave up 7 bases and J gave up 0 bases; unmatched junction bases: 5. Germline V gene sequence: CDR1 SGHRS, CDR2 YFSETQ. CDR3 nucleotide sequence: TGCGCCAGCTCCCGGGACAGCAGCACAGATACGCAGTATTTT. The encoded protein is CASSRDSSTDTQYF.

The chain joins TRBV6-6 to TRBJ2-7, with D unclear. V lost 4 bases to trimming and J lost 4 bases, with 17 bases between them. CDR3 length: 15 amino acids. Germline CDR1 is MNHNY and CDR2 is SVGAGI (reference sequence). The CDR3 region is CASSSVVSANYEQYF. CDR3 coding DNA: TGTGCCAGCAGTTCGGTAGTTTCAGCCAATTACGAGCAGTACTTC.

This clonotype has a count of ten or more. The chain recombines TRBV5-6 with TRBJ1-1; D may be TRBD1 (5 bases). Trimming shortened V by 5 bases and J by 4 bases, and 21 bases separated the two germline ends. CDR3 length equals 16 residues. Germline V gene data show CDR1 as SGHDT and CDR2 as YYEEEE. The CDR3 loop is CASRGVRSQGGTEAFF. CDR3 sequence (DNA): TGTGCCAGCAGGGGGGTACGCTCGCAGGGCGGCACTGAAGCTTTCTTT.

This clonotype was counted only a few times. This chain joins TRBV7-6 and TRBJ2-3, with unresolved D. CDR1 and CDR2 from the germline V gene are SGHVS and FNYEAQ. The CDR3 has 12 residues. The V gene lost 3 bases and the J gene lost 9 bases, with 10 bases spanning the gap. The CDR3: CASSFAEDTQYF. The CDR3 region has the DNA TGTGCCAGCAGCTTCGCGGAAGACACGCAGTATTTT.

Notes on this clonotype: Relative to the germline gene, one junction end is altered; a read error may explain this. The chain carries TRBV7-2 and TRBJ2-5; possibly TRBD1 or TRBD2 for D (6 bases each). Per the germline V gene, CDR1 is SGHTA and CDR2 is FQGNSA. The CDR3 loop spans 17 amino acids. The CDR3 DNA sequence: TGTGCCTGCAGCTTAGATCTCCCGGGGGCAGGAAAAGAGACCCAGTACTTC. As protein: CACSLDLPGAGKETQYF.

This clonotype was recorded a few times. Written as DNA, the CDR3 is TGCAGTGCTAGAGAAGGTCGACTTGATTCCTACGAGCAGTACTTC. Translated, it gives CSAREGRLDSYEQYF. The chain is built from TRBV20-1 and TRBJ2-7; D gene unclear. V was clipped by 0 bases and J by 1 base, with 13 bases between them. Germline V gene sequence: CDR1 DFQATT, CDR2 SNEGSKA (reference sequence). This CDR3 region has 15 residues.

This sequence joins TRBV6-6 and TRBJ2-5, with 7 bases matching TRBD2. Germline V gene lookup returns CDR1 MNHNY and CDR2 SVGAGI (reference sequence). With V trimmed by 3 bases and J by 2 bases, 12 bases remained unmatched. This CDR3 has 17 amino acids. CDR3 DNA sequence: TGTGCCAGCAGTTATAGAGTCCAGCGGGGCCCGCAAGAGACCCAGTACTTC. Its protein product is CASSYRVQRGPQETQYF.

In this sample, this clonotype turned up many times. The chain combines TRBV10-3 with TRBJ2-5; 9 positions agree with TRBD2. This CDR3 has 16 residues. V dropped 3 bases and J dropped 2; count of bases not matched to a gene: 7. Germline-derived CDR1 and CDR2 are ENHRY and SYGVKD. CDR3 residues: CAISDPWTSAQETQYF. CDR3 nucleotides: TGTGCCATCAGTGACCCTTGGACTAGCGCTCAAGAGACCCAGTACTTC.

This clonotype was seen at least ten times. The chain employs TRBV5-1 and TRBJ2-6; D is unclear. Germline CDR1 SGHRS, CDR2 YFSETQ. The CDR3 has 16 amino acids. Trimming stripped 4 bases from V and 0 bases from J, with 11 bases between. The CDR3 is CASSRTEVSGANVLTF. The CDR3 bases are TGCGCCAGCAGCCGGACGGAAGTCTCTGGGGCCAACGTCCTGACTTTC.

This clonotype came up a few times. The V gene is TRBV6-2 or TRBV6-3, the J gene TRBJ2-3; D is uncertain. Trimming left V 11 bases short and J 2 bases short, with 17 bases between. The V gene's germline CDR1 is MNHEY and CDR2 SVGEGT. The CDR3 spans 14 residues. CDR3 in DNA: TGTGCCGTCCGACTCTCGGACCCCACAGATACGCAGTATTTT. Translated: CAVRLSDPTDTQYF.

This clonotype occurred many times. A read error may produce the germline difference seen at one junction end. CDR3 residues: CASGRQSTNKKLFF. CDR3 DNA sequence: TGTGCCAGCGGAAGACAGTCAACTAATAAAAAACTGTTTTTT. V usage is TRBV6-1 and J usage is TRBJ1-4, with D possibly TRBD1 on 5 matching bases. Germline assignment: CDR1 MNHNS and CDR2 SASEGT. This CDR3 is built from 14 residues.

This clonotype occurred once. The chain has TRBV4-2 and TRBJ1-1, with D perhaps TRBD1 (6 bases). The V and J ends lost 1 base and 6 bases respectively, with 15 bases between them. Per the germline V gene, CDR1 is LGHNA and CDR2 is YNFKEQ. The CDR3 extends over 15 amino acids. The CDR3 spells CASSQAGQLPAEAFF. In DNA form, the CDR3 reads TGTGCCAGCAGCCAAGCCGGACAGTTACCCGCTGAAGCTTTCTTT.

This clonotype came up many times. The rearrangement joins TRBV7-2 to TRBJ1-5, with D perhaps matching TRBD1 (5 bases). V was trimmed by 1 base and J by 6 bases, leaving 10 bases between them. This CDR3 is built from 14 residues. Germline lookup yields CDR1 SGHTA and CDR2 FQGNSA. The CDR3 region is CASSLGRGSQPQHF. Here the CDR3 DNA reads TGTGCCAGCAGCTTAGGAAGGGGCTCTCAGCCCCAGCATTTT.